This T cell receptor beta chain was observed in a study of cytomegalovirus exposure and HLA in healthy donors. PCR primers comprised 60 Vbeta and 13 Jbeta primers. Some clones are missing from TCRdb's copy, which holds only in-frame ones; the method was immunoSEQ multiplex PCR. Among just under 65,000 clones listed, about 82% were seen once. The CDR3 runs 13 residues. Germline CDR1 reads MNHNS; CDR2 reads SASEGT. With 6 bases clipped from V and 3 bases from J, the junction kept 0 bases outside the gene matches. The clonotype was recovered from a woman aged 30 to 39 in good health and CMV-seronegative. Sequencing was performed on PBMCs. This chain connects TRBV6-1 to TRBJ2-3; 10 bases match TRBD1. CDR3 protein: CASRDRGTDTQYF. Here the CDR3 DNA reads TGTGCCAGCAGGGACAGGGGGACAGATACGCAGTATTTT.